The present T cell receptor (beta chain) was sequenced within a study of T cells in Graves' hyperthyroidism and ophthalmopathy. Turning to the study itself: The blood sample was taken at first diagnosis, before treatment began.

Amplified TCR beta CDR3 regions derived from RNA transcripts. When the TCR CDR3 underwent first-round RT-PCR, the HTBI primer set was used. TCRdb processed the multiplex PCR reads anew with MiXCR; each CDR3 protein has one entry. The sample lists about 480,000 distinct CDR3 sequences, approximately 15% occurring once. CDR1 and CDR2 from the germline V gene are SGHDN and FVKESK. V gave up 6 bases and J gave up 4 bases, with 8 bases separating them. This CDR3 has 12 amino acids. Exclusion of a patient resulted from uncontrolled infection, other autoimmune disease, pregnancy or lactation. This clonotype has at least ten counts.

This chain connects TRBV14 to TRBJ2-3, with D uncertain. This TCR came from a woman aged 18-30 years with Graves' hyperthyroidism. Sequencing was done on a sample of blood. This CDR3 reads CASSFYPDTQYF. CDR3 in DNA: TGTGCCAGCAGTTTTTACCCAGATACGCAGTATTTT.